The clone carrying this T cell receptor (beta chain) was detected only a few times. Its specificity is not known. This record comes from a study of T-cell reconstitution after alpha-beta-depleted transplantation in children. Study results and caveats: Several hundred expanded graft clones reportedly gave rise to the alpha-beta T cells present about two months after transplant.

As it was prepared, the TCRbeta library received unique molecular identifiers. MiXCR, run by TCRdb on the PCR reads, gives a single entry per CDR3 protein. The sample yields 450,000 to 550,000 distinct CDR3 sequences, about 10% seen once. The CDR3 length is 13 residues. V lost 6 bases, J lost 8 bases, and 14 bases lay in between. The source was PBMCs, mostly from graft donor cells, collected 180 days after TCRalphabeta/CD19-depleted stem cell transplant. The TCR originated in a female patient aged 2-10 years who had a stem cell transplant for aplastic anemia, so the T cells may come from the graft donor. This rearrangement joins TRBV12-3 or TRBV12-4 to TRBJ2-4, with D possibly TRBD2 on 5 matching bases. In nucleotides, the CDR3 is TGTGCCAGCAGACTAGGACGGTGGGACATTCAGTACTTC. This translates into CASRLGRWDIQYF.